Below, 4 T cell receptor beta chains from the same sample are listed, as sequenced in a study of T-cell reconstitution after alpha-beta-depleted transplantation in children. During its preparation, the TCRbeta library received unique molecular identifiers. From the PCR reads, TCRdb called clonotypes with MiXCR, one entry per CDR3 protein. The table lists approximately 980,000 distinct CDR3 sequences, 25% to 30% of them singletons. Specimen: PBMCs, mostly from graft donor cells, collected 360 days after TCRalphabeta/CD19-depleted stem cell transplant. The receptors derive from a boy younger than two who had a stem cell transplant for SCID, so the T cells may come from the graft donor.

V and J are TRBV5-1 and TRBJ1-4; D gene unclear. Germline CDR1 and CDR2: SGHRS and YFSETQ. The CDR3 is 15 residues long. Deletions cut 0 bases from V and 4 bases from J, with 10 bases between. This CDR3 reads CASSLGDGVNEKLFF. The CDR3 DNA follows: TGCGCCAGCAGCTTGGGAGACGGGGTTAATGAAAAACTGTTTTTT. Full variable domain (missing parts from reference TRBV5-1 and TRBJ1-4): KAGVTQTPRYLIKTRGQQVTLSCSPISGHRSVSWYQQTPGQGLQFLFEYFSETQRNKGNFPGRFSGRQFSNSRSEMNVSTLELGDSALYLCASSLGDGVNEKLFFGSGTQLSVL.

J is TRBJ2-7 and V is TRBV15; tentatively, D is TRBD1 (5 bases). The CDR3 is made up of 14 amino acids. CDR1 and CDR2 (germline): LNHNV, YYDKDF (reference sequence). Trimming cost V 1 base and J 4 bases, with 11 bases left between them. The CDR3 DNA sequence: TGTGCCACCAGCAGAGTAGGCCAGGGATACGAGCAGTACTTC. This gives the protein CATSRVGQGYEQYF.

V is TRBV5-1 and J is TRBJ2-1; 11 nucleotides line up with TRBD2. CDR1 is SGHRS and CDR2 is YFSETQ in the germline V gene. Trimming took 4 bases from V and 5 from J; bases not matched to a gene: 11. The CDR3 sequence is 17 residues long. The DNA of the CDR3 is TGCGCCAGCAGCCCGGACGGACGACTAGCGGGGAACAATGAGCAGTTCTTC. Translation: CASSPDGRLAGNNEQFF. Together with reference TRBV5-1 and TRBJ2-1, the CDR3 gives the full variable domain: KAGVTQTPRYLIKTRGQQVTLSCSPISGHRSVSWYQQTPGQGLQFLFEYFSETQRNKGNFPGRFSGRQFSNSRSEMNVSTLELGDSALYLCASSPDGRLAGNNEQFFGPGTRLTVL.

This clonotype was recorded a few times. The chain combines TRBV5-1 with TRBJ2-7, with D possibly matching TRBD1 (5 bases). Trimming removed 7 bases from V and 3 bases from J, with 20 bases in between. The CDR3 spans 15 residues. In germline, CDR1 is SGHRS, CDR2 YFSETQ. CDR3 sequence: CASAPWAGSNYEQYF. The CDR3 DNA follows: TGCGCCAGCGCCCCCTGGGCAGGGTCGAACTACGAGCAGTACTTC.